The 8 T cell receptor beta chains below all came from one sample that was sequenced in a study of T cells in localized non-small cell lung cancer (dated by TCRdb to about 2020). Preparation of the library involved the immunoSEQ multiplex PCR assay. Here the immuneACCESS table is served through TCRdb, limited to in-frame sequences with V and J called. Missing clones are a known gap in these copies; in checked studies unresolved V genes cover under half, and the rest lacks a known reason. Recorded for this sample are approximately 35,000 clones; about 90% of them occurred a single time. Of the sample, under 6% is held by the ten largest clones. The material was PBMCs, obtained before any cancer treatment. The source of these receptors is a man between 35 and 75 years old with stage II lung adenocarcinoma.

The chain couples TRBV5-1 to TRBJ1-1, with TRBD1 matching over 7 bases. This CDR3 spans 14 amino acids. Germline assignment: CDR1 SGHRS and CDR2 YFSETQ. V lost 3 bases, J lost 1 base, and 3 bases stayed unmatched. The CDR3 is CASSSGTENTEAFF. The CDR3 nucleotides read TGCGCCAGCAGCTCCGGGACAGAGAACACTGAAGCTTTCTTT.

The CDR3 spells CASRPQGNNQPQHF. The CDR3 nucleotides are TGTGCCAGTCGTCCTCAGGGGAACAATCAGCCCCAGCATTTT. J is TRBJ1-5 and V is TRBV19; D might be TRBD1 (6 bases). The length of the CDR3 is 14 residues. CDR1 and CDR2 from the germline V gene are LNHDA and SQIVND (reference sequence). Trimming took off 8 bases at V and 3 bases at J, with 14 bases between the two ends.

The V and J genes are TRBV28 and TRBJ2-7; D may be TRBD2 (6 bases). V shed 10 bases and J shed 2 bases, with 15 bases lying between them. The CDR3 spans 13 residues. Germline values: CDR1 MDHEN, CDR2 SYDVKM. DNA for the CDR3: TGTGCCACCCGCCTGCGGGGACCCTACGAGCAGTACTTC. Protein sequence: CATRLRGPYEQYF.

The gene calls are TRBV9 and TRBJ2-7, with 8 nucleotides matching TRBD2. V trimming: 0 bases; J trimming: 5 bases; junction bases outside the gene matches: 7. CDR1 is SGDLS, CDR2 YYNGEE, per germline. The CDR3 spans 15 residues. The CDR3 sequence is CASSVGASGLNEQYF. As DNA, the CDR3 is TGTGCCAGCAGCGTAGGGGCTAGCGGGTTGAACGAGCAGTACTTC.

The chain uses TRBV28 and TRBJ1-4; possible D gene TRBD1, 6 bases. The V end lost 5 bases, the J end lost 7 bases, and 14 bases lay between the germline ends. This CDR3 region has 14 residues. Per germline, CDR1 MDHEN and CDR2 SYDVKM. CDR3 in DNA: TGTGCCAGCAGTCAACAGGGAGGGGCTGAAAAACTGTTTTTT. Amino acids: CASSQQGGAEKLFF.

The chain is built from TRBV18 and TRBJ1-2; unclear D gene. V was clipped by 2 bases and J by 3 bases, with 10 bases between them. The germline gives CDR1 KGHSH, CDR2 LQKENI. This CDR3 has 14 residues. The CDR3 region has the DNA TGTGCCAGCTCACCATCGGACGGGGACTATGGCTACACCTTC. Translating it yields CASSPSDGDYGYTF.

The rearrangement joins TRBV9 to TRBJ2-3; TRBD2 agrees at 8 bases. There are 14 residues in the CDR3. The germline V gene has CDR1 SGDLS and CDR2 YYNGEE. V lost 4 bases to trimming and J lost 7 bases; unmatched junction nucleotides: 8. This chain's CDR3 is CASSPGLAGNTQYF. In nucleotides, the CDR3 is TGTGCCAGCAGCCCTGGACTAGCAGGGAATACGCAGTATTTT.

This sequence joins TRBV19 and TRBJ1-5; TRBD1 matches 7 bases. This CDR3 comprises 14 residues. Per the germline V gene, CDR1 is LNHDA and CDR2 is SQIVND (reference sequence). V shed 3 bases and J 3 bases; nucleotides not matched to a gene: 2. This chain's CDR3 is CASSITGDNQPQHF. The CDR3 DNA follows: TGTGCCAGTAGTATCACAGGGGACAATCAGCCCCAGCATTTT.